The 28 T cell receptor beta chains given below trace back to one sample, sequenced in a study of CD8 T cells in ankylosing spondylitis. MiXCR, applied by TCRdb to the 5' RACE reads, yields one record per CDR3 protein. The sample holds a few hundred thousand distinct CDR3 sequences, under 25% seen once. The study, taken as a whole, reports: What appeared characteristic of ankylosing spondylitis blood was a TCR beta motif of fewer than ten highly homologous variants.

The antigens of these receptors remain unknown. What was sequenced was blood, either unsorted or a sorted T cell fraction (not recorded which). Receptors were obtained from a male donor with ankylosing spondylitis.

This chain links TRBV29-1 with TRBJ2-7; perhaps D is TRBD1 or TRBD2 (5 bases each). Germline values: CDR1 SQVTM, CDR2 ANQGSEA. This CDR3 spans 13 amino acids. The V end was cut by 7 bases, the J end by 6 bases, with 19 bases between. The CDR3: CSATVVRDAEQYF. In nucleotides, the CDR3 is TGCAGCGCTACGGTGGTACGGGACGCCGAGCAGTACTTC.

This clonotype appeared many times. The chain combines TRBV29-1 with TRBJ2-5; TRBD1 matches 8 bases. After removal of 8 bases from V and 2 bases from J, the junction contained 4 bases not matched to a gene. This CDR3 spans 12 amino acids. Germline assignment: CDR1 SQVTM and CDR2 ANQGSEA. Here the CDR3 reads CSSRQGQETQYF. In DNA form, the CDR3 reads TGCAGCAGCCGACAGGGGCAAGAGACCCAGTACTTC.

This clonotype has only a few counts. The genes are TRBV10-3 and TRBJ2-7; 7 bases match TRBD2. CDR1 ENHRY and CDR2 SYGVKD come from the germline V gene. V lost 8 bases, J lost 0 bases, and 10 bases stayed unmatched. The CDR3 is 15 residues long. The CDR3 loop is CAIVSSSGVSYEQYF. As DNA, the CDR3 is TGTGCCATCGTCTCCTCTAGCGGAGTCTCCTACGAGCAGTACTTC.

The chain combines TRBV5-6 with TRBJ2-1; TRBD2 agrees at 8 bases. CDR3 length: 15 amino acids. Germline CDR1 is SGHDT and CDR2 is YYEEEE. V lost 1 base, J lost 6 bases, and 6 bases stayed unmatched. This CDR3 reads CASSLFTGRANEQFF. CDR3 DNA sequence: TGTGCCAGCAGCTTGTTTACCGGGAGGGCCAATGAGCAGTTCTTC. Combining the CDR3 with reference TRBV5-6 and TRBJ2-1 gives the whole variable domain DAGVTQSPTHLIKTRGQQVTLRCSPKSGHDTVSWYQQALGQGPQFIFQYYEEEERQRGNFPDRFSGHQFPNYSSELNVNALLLGDSALYLCASSLFTGRANEQFFGPGTRLTVL.

V gene TRBV5-1 combines with J gene TRBJ1-1; D is ambiguous. This CDR3 is built from 14 residues. Germline values: CDR1 SGHRS, CDR2 YFSETQ. V was cut by 0 bases and J by 4 bases, with 10 bases left in between. The CDR3 protein is CASSLVHGATEAFF. The CDR3 DNA sequence: TGCGCCAGCAGCTTGGTGCATGGAGCCACTGAAGCTTTCTTT.

This clonotype was counted a few times. This chain uses TRBV12-3 or TRBV12-4 with TRBJ1-4; D is ambiguous. V gave up 1 base and J gave up 0 bases, with 3 bases separating them. CDR3 length: 14 residues. CDR3 nucleotides: TGTGCCAGCAGTTTAGACGCAACTAATGAAAAACTGTTTTTT. Its protein is CASSLDATNEKLFF.

In its sample, this clonotype was seen a few times. The chain recombines TRBV10-3 with TRBJ2-2; perhaps D is TRBD1 or TRBD2 (5 bases each). V lost 7 bases and J 2 bases, leaving 14 bases between the germline ends. Germline V gives CDR1 ENHRY, CDR2 SYGVKD. This CDR3 region has 15 residues. CDR3 residues: CAINPRDANTGELFF. CDR3 sequence (DNA): TGTGCCATCAATCCCAGGGACGCTAACACCGGGGAGCTGTTTTTT.

This clonotype was seen ten or more times. The chain joins TRBV5-1 to TRBJ2-1, with 8 positions matching TRBD1. This CDR3 comprises 15 residues. V lost 4 bases and J lost 1; bases outside the gene matches: 4. Germline V gene data show CDR1 as SGHRS and CDR2 as YFSETQ. CDR3 residues: CASSPGQGSYNEQFF. CDR3 DNA sequence: TGCGCCAGCAGCCCCGGACAGGGTTCCTACAATGAGCAGTTCTTC.

V gene TRBV20-1 combines with J gene TRBJ2-7; 8 positions agree with TRBD1. With V trimmed by 4 bases and J by 4 bases, 6 bases remained unmatched. The germline V gene encodes CDR1 DFQATT and CDR2 SNEGSKA (reference sequence). The CDR3 consists of 13 residues. CDR3 region: CSATGQARYEQYF. In DNA, the CDR3 is TGCAGTGCTACGGGACAGGCGAGATACGAGCAGTACTTC.

This clonotype occurred a few times. The chain carries TRBV29-1 and TRBJ2-2, with 8 bases that match TRBD1. The CDR3 runs 13 residues. Losses at the gene ends were 4 bases for V and 7 bases for J; bases not matched to a gene: 5. CDR1 is SQVTM and CDR2 is ANQGSEA in the germline V gene. Here the CDR3 reads CSVASGGGGELFF. CDR3 in DNA: TGCAGCGTTGCGTCAGGGGGCGGCGGGGAGCTGTTTTTT.

The chain has TRBV25-1 and TRBJ1-1; possible D gene TRBD1, 6 bases. This CDR3 has 13 residues. Germline lookup yields CDR1 MGHDK and CDR2 SYGVNS. Trimming left V 1 base short and J 9 bases short, with 12 bases between. CDR3 amino acids: CASSEWGGPKAFF. In DNA form, the CDR3 reads TGTGCCAGCAGTGAATGGGGGGGGCCGAAAGCTTTCTTT.

This clonotype was seen more than once but under ten times. The chain is built from TRBV28 and TRBJ2-5; 10 nucleotides align to TRBD2. Trimming took 5 bases from V and 5 from J; bases not matched to a gene: 8. Germline lookup yields CDR1 MDHEN and CDR2 SYDVKM. The CDR3 is 15 amino acids. The CDR3 coding sequence is TGTGCCAGCAGTGTCCTAGCGGGAGTCTCGGAGACCCAGTACTTC. Translating gives CASSVLAGVSETQYF. Variable domain in full (rest from reference TRBV28 and TRBJ2-5): DVKVTQSSRYLVKRTGEKVFLECVQDMDHENMFWYRQDPGLGLRLIYFSYDVKMKEKGDIPEGYSVSREKKERFSLILESASTNQTSMYLCASSVLAGVSETQYFGPGTRLLVL.

The J gene is TRBJ2-5, the V gene TRBV6-1, with 9 bases fitting TRBD2. V gave up 5 bases and J gave up 7 bases; unmatched junction bases: 14. Germline lookup yields CDR1 MNHNS and CDR2 SASEGT. The length of the CDR3 is 16 residues. DNA for the CDR3: TGTGCCAGCAGTCTATCACTTAGCGGGAGCGTCGGGACCCAGTACTTC. Translation gives CASSLSLSGSVGTQYF.

The rearrangement links TRBV7-3 to TRBJ2-3; TRBD2 matches at 11 bases. V lost 2 bases to trimming and J lost 5 bases; unmatched junction nucleotides: 6. Germline V CDR1 and CDR2: SGHTA, FQGTGA. This CDR3 spans 16 amino acids. The CDR3 reads CASSLVLAGALDTQYF. The CDR3 DNA reads TGTGCCAGCAGCTTAGTACTAGCGGGAGCACTAGATACGCAGTATTTT.

This clonotype has ten or more counts. The CDR3 region has the DNA TGTGCCAGCAGTTTAGGACGTCTAGCGCAAGAGACCCAGTACTTC. It yields the protein CASSLGRLAQETQYF. The chain has TRBV12-3 or TRBV12-4 and TRBJ2-5, with D perhaps matching TRBD2 (6 bases). CDR3 length: 15 residues. The germline V and J ends were trimmed by 1 base and 2 bases, with 11 bases remaining between them.

The V call is TRBV5-1, the J call TRBJ2-7; tentatively, D is TRBD1 (6 bases). Germline lookup yields CDR1 SGHRS and CDR2 YFSETQ. V was trimmed by 4 bases and J by 2 bases, leaving 19 bases between them. This CDR3 region has 16 residues. The CDR3 DNA follows: TGCGCCAGCAGCCCGGAGCCCGCAGGGGTTGCCTACGAGCAGTACTTC. This sequence encodes CASSPEPAGVAYEQYF. The complete variable domain, with remaining parts taken from reference TRBV5-1 and TRBJ2-7, reads KAGVTQTPRYLIKTRGQQVTLSCSPISGHRSVSWYQQTPGQGLQFLFEYFSETQRNKGNFPGRFSGRQFSNSRSEMNVSTLELGDSALYLCASSPEPAGVAYEQYFGPGTRLTVT.

CDR3 amino acids: CSAPGLAGGPIMNTGELFF. CDR3 in DNA: TGCAGTGCGCCAGGACTAGCGGGAGGACCTATAATGAACACCGGGGAGCTGTTTTTT. The chain couples TRBV20-1 to TRBJ2-2, with 14 bases aligning to TRBD2. Germline V gives CDR1 DFQATT, CDR2 SNEGSKA (reference sequence). This CDR3 region has 19 residues. V dropped 6 bases and J dropped 1; count of bases not matched to a gene: 13.

The chain employs TRBV6-4 and TRBJ1-2; D is uncertain. The ends were cut back, 3 bases at V and 0 bases at J, with 5 bases in the middle. The CDR3 has 13 amino acids. Germline V gene sequence: CDR1 MRHNA, CDR2 SNTAGT. The CDR3 sequence is CASSEVPNYGYTF. In DNA, the CDR3 is TGTGCCAGCAGTGAAGTCCCTAACTATGGCTACACCTTC.

This clonotype was counted between two and nine times. The chain employs TRBV7-2 and TRBJ1-5, with a tentative D call TRBD1 (5 bases). The ends were cut back, 5 bases at V and 4 bases at J, with 12 bases in the middle. Germline loops: CDR1 SGHTA, CDR2 FQGNSA. The CDR3 is 14 residues long. CDR3 coding DNA: TGTGCCAGCAGCCTTAAGGGGAGGAATCAGCCCCAGCATTTT. Protein: CASSLKGRNQPQHF.

This chain links TRBV3-1 with TRBJ2-5, with TRBD1 identical over 9 bases. The length of the CDR3 is 16 residues. The trim removed 3 bases at V and 0 bases at J, leaving 5 bases unmatched. Per the germline V gene, CDR1 is LGHDT and CDR2 is YNNKEL (reference sequence). CDR3: CASSHRDRAYQETQYF. The CDR3 region has the DNA TGTGCCAGCAGCCATAGGGACAGGGCGTACCAAGAGACCCAGTACTTC.

The V and J genes are TRBV15 and TRBJ2-1, with 9 bases aligning to TRBD2. The V gene end was trimmed by 0 bases and the J gene end by 9 bases; junction bases not matched to a gene: 6. The CDR3 is made up of 15 amino acids. CDR1 LNHNV and CDR2 YYDKDF come from the germline V gene (reference sequence). Written as DNA, the CDR3 is TGTGCCACCAGCAGAGATGGAGCGGGAGGCCGTGAGCAGTTCTTC. Its protein is CATSRDGAGGREQFF.

This clonotype has more than one count but fewer than ten. V is TRBV28 and J is TRBJ1-1; D gene ambiguous. Per germline, CDR1 MDHEN and CDR2 SYDVKM. The CDR3 length is 11 residues. The V end was cut by 1 base, the J end by 8 bases, with 5 bases between. CDR3 residues: CASSLFGEAFF. The CDR3 DNA is TGTGCCAGCAGTTTATTTGGGGAAGCTTTCTTT.

The chain combines TRBV5-1 with TRBJ2-7, with 7 positions matching TRBD1. Germline lookup yields CDR1 SGHRS and CDR2 YFSETQ. This CDR3 is built from 15 residues. The V and J ends lost 0 bases and 6 bases, in that order; junction bases with no gene match: 9. The CDR3 DNA sequence: TGCGCCAGCAGCTTGGCCCGGCAGGGGGTAGGCGAGCAGTACTTC. This translates into CASSLARQGVGEQYF.

The chain employs TRBV3-1 and TRBJ2-7; D is unresolved. The CDR3 runs 14 residues. Per the germline V gene, CDR1 is LGHDT and CDR2 is YNNKEL (reference sequence). V was shortened by 1 base and J by 4 bases, with 11 bases between the two germline ends. The CDR3: CASSQGSRYYEQYF. The CDR3 DNA reads TGTGCCAGCAGCCAAGGGTCCCGTTATTACGAGCAGTACTTC.

This clonotype showed up just a few times. J is TRBJ2-7 and V is TRBV18; 10 nucleotides agree with TRBD1. Looked up from germline, CDR1 is KGHSH and CDR2 is LQKENI. Trimming cost V 1 base and J 1 base; bases outside gene matches: 1. There are 15 residues in the CDR3. CDR3 amino acids: CASSPRDRGSYEQYF. For the CDR3, the DNA is TGTGCCAGCTCACCACGGGACAGGGGTTCCTACGAGCAGTACTTC.

This sequence joins TRBV12-3 or TRBV12-4 and TRBJ2-7, with 8 bases matching TRBD1. The junction had 7 bases not matched to a gene; V was cut back by 6 bases and J by 3 bases. This CDR3 has 14 residues. The chain's CDR3 is CASSRGLANYEQYF. The CDR3 DNA is TGTGCCAGCAGCAGGGGGCTAGCCAACTACGAGCAGTACTTC.

The V gene is TRBV27, the J gene TRBJ1-1; tentative D call: TRBD1 (5 bases). Germline CDR1 and CDR2: MNHEY and SMNVEV (reference sequence). The CDR3 has 16 amino acids. The V gene lost 5 bases and the J gene lost 5 bases, with 21 bases spanning the gap. The CDR3 bases are TGTGCCAGCAGTCCCCCTGTGGGGGGGAGGACAACTGAAGCTTTCTTT. As protein: CASSPPVGGRTTEAFF.

The V and J genes are TRBV18 and TRBJ2-5; D remains ambiguous. The CDR3 totals 15 residues. Germline-derived CDR1 and CDR2 are KGHSH and LQKENI. V was cut by 4 bases and J by 2 bases, with 14 bases left in between. CDR3 loop: CASSQGGGQQETQYF. The CDR3, as DNA: TGTGCCAGCTCACAGGGCGGTGGGCAGCAAGAGACCCAGTACTTC.